The rows below give T cell receptor beta chains drawn from one sample of a study of control samples from healthy donors and cancer patients. The method was immunoSEQ multiplex PCR; TCRdb's version includes in-frame clones alone and lacks a portion of them. The table includes about 77,000 clones, around 94% detected once. Material: blood. The origin of the receptors is a woman aged 55-70 years in good health. Each CDR3 is given with its conserved first and last residue. A D gene is named only where the DNA matches it firmly. Clone size is shown for a subset of rows, as once, few, many or a class of expanded clone.

clone_size j_call d_call v_call cdr3_nt cdr3_aa
- TRBJ2-5 TRBD2 TRBV7-9 TGTGCCAGCAGCCCAATGGCGGGAGCGGGGGAGACCCAGTACTTC CASSPMAGAGETQYF
- TRBJ2-7 - TRBV28 TGTGCCAGCAGTTTTGGTCACAGCGGAGGGCAGTACTTC CASSFGHSGGQYF
- TRBJ1-5 - TRBV3-1/TRBV3-2 TGTGCCAGCAGCCAAGATCAAGGGGTTGGTCAGCCCCAGCATTTT CASSQDQGVGQPQHF
once TRBJ2-6 - TRBV7-9 TGTGCCATCCTCGGAGGGGGGAAATCTGGGGCCAACGTCCTGACTTTC CAILGGGKSGANVLTF
- TRBJ2-2 - TRBV5-8 TGTGCCAGCAGTCCTTTCCGGGACGGGCCGAACACCGGGGAGCTGTTTTTT CASSPFRDGPNTGELFF
- TRBJ2-2 - TRBV18 TGTGCCAGCTCACCACGGACGGGGGAGCTGTTTTTT CASSPRTGELFF
- TRBJ2-2 TRBD2 TRBV4-2 TGTGCCAGCAGCTTGATGACTAGCGGGAGTTCCGGGGAGCTGTTTTTT CASSLMTSGSSGELFF
- TRBJ2-1 TRBD1 TRBV6-6 TGTGCCAGCAGTTGGGGGACAGGGGGGAATGAGCAGTTCTTC CASSWGTGGNEQFF
- TRBJ2-5 - TRBV4-1 TGCGCCAGCAGCCCTTGGGAACGGGAGACCCAGTACTTC CASSPWERETQYF
- TRBJ1-5 - TRBV4-1 TGCGCCAGCAGCCAAGTCCCCGGGGGAGGGCAGCCCCAGCATTTT CASSQVPGGGQPQHF
- TRBJ2-1 - TRBV18 TGTGCCAGCTCACCAGATTTACTAGCCGATTACAATGAGCAGTTCTTC CASSPDLLADYNEQFF
- TRBJ2-2 TRBD2 TRBV30 TGTGCCTGGAGTGTACTCGGCGGGAGAGGGACCGGGGAGCTGTTTTTT CAWSVLGGRGTGELFF
- TRBJ1-3 TRBD1 TRBV2 TGTGCCAGCAAGGACAGGTCTGGAAACACCATATATTTT CASKDRSGNTIYF
- TRBJ2-2 TRBD1 TRBV7-3 TGTACCAGCAGCCGAATCGGGACAGGAAACACCGGGGAGCTGTTTTTT CTSSRIGTGNTGELFF
- TRBJ2-7 TRBD1 TRBV2 TGTGCCAGCAGCGGAATGCGGACAGGGAGATACGAGCAGTACTTC CASSGMRTGRYEQYF
few TRBJ2-1 - TRBV11-1 TGTGCCAGCAGCCTCATCGATCAAAGCTCCTACAATGAGCAGTTCTTC CASSLIDQSSYNEQFF
- TRBJ1-1 - TRBV5-1 TGCGCCAGCATACCCGCGGCAGGGATGAACACTGAAGCTTTCTTT CASIPAAGMNTEAFF
- TRBJ2-7 TRBD1 TRBV6-6 TGTGCCGGGGGACAGGGGTTCTACGAGCAGTACTTC CAGGQGFYEQYF
- TRBJ2-7 TRBD1 TRBV6-2/TRBV6-3 TGTGCCAGCAGTGGGGACAGCGCCTACGAGCAGTACTTC CASSGDSAYEQYF
- TRBJ1-4 TRBD1 TRBV7-2 TGTGCCAGCAGCCACCGACAGGGACAGGCACGTAATGAAAAACTGTTTTTT CASSHRQGQARNEKLFF
- TRBJ1-1 - TRBV6-5 TGTGCCAGCAGTTACGGAACAAACGGAGACACTGAAGCTTTCTTT CASSYGTNGDTEAFF
- TRBJ1-1 - TRBV5-1 TGCGCCAGCAGCTTGGAGTGGGGAGAAGCTTTCTTT CASSLEWGEAFF
- TRBJ2-5 - TRBV2 TGTGCCAGCAGTGATACCAACCAAGAGACCCAGTACTTC CASSDTNQETQYF
once TRBJ1-1 - TRBV6-5 TGTGCCAGCAGGTCAGTGGACAGTTCAAACACTGAAGCTTTCTTT CASRSVDSSNTEAFF
- TRBJ2-3 TRBD1 TRBV6-1 TGTGCCAGCAGTGAATGGGTGGGACAGTTGTCCTATTTT CASSEWVGQLSYF
once TRBJ1-1 - TRBV2 TGTGCCAGCAGCGGACCCCGCAACACTGAAGCTTTCTTT CASSGPRNTEAFF
- TRBJ2-3 - TRBV5-6 TGTGCCAGCAGCTTGGGGGTGGCGTACAGGCAGTATTTT CASSLGVAYRQYF
- TRBJ2-1 - TRBV6-6 TGTGCCAGCAGCGAACCTCTTGAAAATCGGGAGTTCTTC CASSEPLENREFF
- TRBJ1-4 - TRBV6-1 TGTGCCAGCAGCGGGGCGGGGGGCGGTGAAAAACTGTTTTTT CASSGAGGGEKLFF
- TRBJ1-2 - TRBV10-3 TGTGCCACGAACCTGGGGCAGGGGAACTATGGCTACACCTTC CATNLGQGNYGYTF
- TRBJ2-1 TRBD2 TRBV7-3 TGTGCCAGCAGCTCTGGACTAGCGAGATCCTACAATGAGCAGTTCTTC CASSSGLARSYNEQFF
- TRBJ2-5 - TRBV27 TGTGCCAGCAGTCCCCTCCAGCGGGAAGAGACCCAGTACTTC CASSPLQREETQYF
- TRBJ2-1 TRBD2 TRBV10-3 TGTGCCATCAGGGGACTAGCGCACAATGAGCAGTTCTTC CAIRGLAHNEQFF
- TRBJ1-2 - TRBV7-3 TGTGCCAGCAGCCTTTACGGGCCAGGGAACTATGGCTACACCTTC CASSLYGPGNYGYTF
- TRBJ1-1 - TRBV20-1 TGCAGTGATCTCGATGGACCTGAAGCTTTCTTT CSDLDGPEAFF
- TRBJ1-5 TRBD1 TRBV6-1 TGTGCCAGCAGTGAAGGGGCGGGACAGGGGATGGGTCAGCCCCAGCATTTT CASSEGAGQGMGQPQHF
- TRBJ1-2 - TRBV5-6 TGTGCCAGCAGCGAGCTGCCTTCGACAGGCCGTAGCTATGGCTACACCTTC CASSELPSTGRSYGYTF
- TRBJ2-2 TRBD2 TRBV25-1 TGTGCCAGCAGCCTTTCTAGCGGGAGTATCGGGGAGCTGTTTTTT CASSLSSGSIGELFF
- TRBJ1-6 TRBD1 TRBV10-2 TGCGCCAGCAGCCGGGACAGGGGGCAAGATTCACCCCTCCACTTT CASSRDRGQDSPLHF
- TRBJ2-7 - TRBV28 TGTGCCAGCCTGGGGGCAGGGGCGTCCTACGAGCAGTACTTC CASLGAGASYEQYF
- TRBJ1-3 TRBD1 TRBV12-3/TRBV12-4 TGTGCCAGCCGGACAGGGGGCGGAAACACCATATATTTT CASRTGGGNTIYF
- TRBJ2-6 - TRBV6-5 TGTGCCAGCAGAACAGGGTTTGGGGCCAACGTCCTGACTTTC CASRTGFGANVLTF
few TRBJ1-5 - TRBV18 TGTGCCAGCTCACCACGGGAAGGTGCGGGTCAGCCCCAGCATTTT CASSPREGAGQPQHF
- TRBJ1-5 - TRBV24-1 TGTGCCACCAGTGCCCGTAATCAGCCCCAGCATTTT CATSARNQPQHF
- TRBJ1-2 - TRBV3-1/TRBV3-2 TGTGCCAGCAGCCAAGGATACCATAAGCACACCTTC CASSQGYHKHTF
- TRBJ2-7 - TRBV14 TGTGCCAGCAGCCAAGATCACGGCAAGTCCTACGAGCAGTACTTC CASSQDHGKSYEQYF
- TRBJ2-2 - TRBV3-1/TRBV3-2 TGTGCCAGCAGCCAAGATTTTGGGGGTTTTGCCGGGGAGCTGTTTTTT CASSQDFGGFAGELFF
- TRBJ2-7 - TRBV28 TGTGCCAGCAGTAATGGGGTTACCTACTACGAGCAGTACTTC CASSNGVTYYEQYF
- TRBJ1-1 TRBD1 TRBV5-1 TGCGCCAGCAGCCCCGTGACAGGGAAGAACACTGAAGCTTTCTTT CASSPVTGKNTEAFF
- TRBJ1-2 - TRBV2 TGTGCCAGCAAAATAAGCTATGGCTACACCTTC CASKISYGYTF
- TRBJ2-1 TRBD2 TRBV19 TGTGCCAGTAGTTTCACTAGCGGGAGGGCTGGGTTTGGGCAGTTCTTC CASSFTSGRAGFGQFF
- TRBJ1-4 - TRBV6-1 TGTGCCAGCAGTGAAGGGGCAGGGAATGAAAAACTGTTTTTT CASSEGAGNEKLFF
- TRBJ1-5 - TRBV4-1 TGCGCCAGCAGCCAAGCTTGGGGTGGCGGACAGCCCCAGCATTTT CASSQAWGGGQPQHF
- TRBJ1-2 - TRBV29-1 TGCAGCGTTGAAGATACCAGGGGCTACACCTTC CSVEDTRGYTF
- TRBJ2-1 - TRBV19 TGTGCCAGTAGTATAGACAAGGGGTATGAGCAGTTCTTC CASSIDKGYEQFF
- TRBJ1-1 - TRBV5-4 TGTGCCAGCAGCTGGGGGGGTTCAGATTTAGGGACTGAAGCTTTCTTT CASSWGGSDLGTEAFF
- TRBJ1-5 - TRBV4-1 TGCGCCAGCAGCCAAGATAGCAGTTTCGGCAATCAGCCCCAGCATTTT CASSQDSSFGNQPQHF
once TRBJ2-3 TRBD2 TRBV6-5 TGTGCCAGCAGCACAGTGGCTAGCGGGAGAGATACGCAGTATTTT CASSTVASGRDTQYF
- TRBJ2-1 TRBD2 TRBV3-1/TRBV3-2 TGTGCCAGCAGCCCCCCAGGGCTAGCGGGATCGGCTGAGCAGTTCTTC CASSPPGLAGSAEQFF